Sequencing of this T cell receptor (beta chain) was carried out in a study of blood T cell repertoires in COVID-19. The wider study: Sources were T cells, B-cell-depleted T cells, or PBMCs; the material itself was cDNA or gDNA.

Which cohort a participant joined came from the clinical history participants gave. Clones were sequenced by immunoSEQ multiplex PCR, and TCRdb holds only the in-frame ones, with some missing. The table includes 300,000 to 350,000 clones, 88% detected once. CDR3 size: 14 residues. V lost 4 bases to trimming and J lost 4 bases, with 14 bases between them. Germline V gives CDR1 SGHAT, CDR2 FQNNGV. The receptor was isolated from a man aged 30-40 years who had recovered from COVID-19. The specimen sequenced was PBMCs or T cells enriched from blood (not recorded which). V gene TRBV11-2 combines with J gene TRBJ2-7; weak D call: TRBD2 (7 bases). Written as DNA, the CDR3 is TGTGCCAGCAGCTCCGTGAGGGGGGGATACGAGCAGTACTTC. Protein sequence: CASSSVRGGYEQYF.